Following are 18 T cell receptor beta chains from one sample sequenced in a study of control samples from healthy donors and cancer patients. Sequencing used immunoSEQ multiplex PCR; TCRdb keeps in-frame clones, though not all of them. The data show 70,000 to 95,000 clones, approximately 89% seen once. Sequencing was done on a sample of blood. The receptor source for this set is a man between 45 and 60 years old in good health.

This clone was observed a handful of times. This rearrangement joins TRBV9 to TRBJ1-2; weak D call: TRBD1 (6 bases). CDR1 and CDR2 from the germline V gene are SGDLS and YYNGEE. V was trimmed by 1 base and J by 7 bases, leaving 14 bases between them. CDR3 length equals 14 residues. CDR3 DNA: TGTGCCAGCAGCGTAACGGGGGCGAGAAGTGGCTACACCTTC. Protein sequence: CASSVTGARSGYTF.

J is TRBJ1-1 and V is TRBV29-1; 8 bases map to TRBD1. CDR1 and CDR2 (germline): SQVTM, ANQGSEA. This CDR3 comprises 13 residues. J gave up 4 bases and V 3 bases, and 4 bases lay outside the gene matches. The chain's CDR3 is CSVDQGAGTEAFF. The CDR3 nucleotides are TGCAGCGTTGACCAGGGGGCTGGCACTGAAGCTTTCTTT.

This clone was seen more than once but under ten times. V and J are TRBV9 and TRBJ1-6, with no clear D. The CDR3 totals 15 residues. V shed 0 bases and J shed 10 bases, with 14 bases lying between them. Germline V CDR1 and CDR2: SGDLS, YYNGEE. The CDR3 coding sequence is TGTGCCAGCAGCGTAGAGGGTCTCCCGGGGTCACCCCTCCACTTT. Encoded protein: CASSVEGLPGSPLHF. Filled out from reference TRBV9 and TRBJ1-6, the complete variable domain reads DSGVTQTPKHLITATGQRVTLRCSPRSGDLSVYWYQQSLDQGLQFLIQYYNGEERAKGNILERFSAQQFPDLHSELNLSSLELGDSALYFCASSVEGLPGSPLHFGNGTRLTVT.

Only a few counts were recorded for this clone. The chain's CDR3 is CASRPTGGAPGELFF. The CDR3 DNA reads as TGTGCCAGCAGACCGACAGGGGGTGCCCCCGGGGAGCTGTTTTTT. The chain employs TRBV2 and TRBJ2-2; 9 bases line up with TRBD1. The CDR3 contains 15 residues. Germline loops: CDR1 SNHLY, CDR2 FYNNEI. V was clipped by 6 bases and J by 6 bases; unmatched bases: 8.

V usage is TRBV5-1 and J usage is TRBJ1-1; D is possibly TRBD1 (5 bases). V lost 0 bases and J lost 1, with 16 bases in between. Germline V CDR1 and CDR2: SGHRS, YFSETQ. The CDR3 consists of 17 residues. CDR3 residues: CASSLGGALGKNTEAFF. The CDR3 nucleotides are TGCGCCAGCAGCTTGGGAGGGGCCCTGGGTAAGAACACTGAAGCTTTCTTT.

V and J are TRBV5-3 and TRBJ2-7; either TRBD1 or TRBD2 may fit D (5 bases each). TRBV5-3 is identified as an open reading frame with a role that is uncertain. This CDR3 has 15 amino acids. V was cut by 2 bases and J by 2 bases, with 14 bases left in between. CDR3 DNA sequence: TGTGCCAGAAGCTTAATGGGACCGCTTACCTACGAGCAGTACTTC. Translation: CARSLMGPLTYEQYF.

The V gene is TRBV7-2, the J gene TRBJ1-1; D is possibly TRBD1 (5 bases). CDR1 and CDR2 from the germline V gene are SGHTA and FQGNSA. The CDR3 sequence is 13 residues long. V shed 9 bases and J shed 2 bases, with 13 bases lying between them. CDR3: CASRGGVNTEAFF. CDR3 bases: TGTGCCAGTAGGGGAGGGGTCAACACTGAAGCTTTCTTT.

This clone was picked up a small number of times. The chain carries TRBV2 and TRBJ1-2; D is unclear. Germline lookup yields CDR1 SNHLY and CDR2 FYNNEI. CDR3 length equals 13 residues. Trimming pared 3 bases from V and 2 bases from J, leaving 7 bases between. CDR3: CASSDEPNYGYTF. The CDR3 DNA is TGTGCCAGCAGTGATGAACCGAACTATGGCTACACCTTC.

The chain employs TRBV5-5 and TRBJ2-7, with D tentatively TRBD1 or TRBD2 (6 bases each). V was pared by 0 bases and J by 3 bases, with 10 bases between. The CDR3 is 14 amino acids. From germline, CDR1 is SGHKS and CDR2 YYEKEE (reference sequence). DNA of the CDR3: TGTGCCAGCAGCTTGGTAGGGGGGAACTACGAGCAGTACTTC. Amino acids: CASSLVGGNYEQYF. Filled out from reference TRBV5-5 and TRBJ2-7, the complete variable domain reads DAGVTQSPTHLIKTRGQQVTLRCSPISGHKSVSWYQQVLGQGPQFIFQYYEKEERGRGNFPDRFSARQFPNYSSELNVNALLLGDSALYLCASSLVGGNYEQYFGPGTRLTVT.

This rearrangement joins TRBV12-5 to TRBJ1-1, with 8 bases matching TRBD1. Unmatched junction bases numbered 8, after V lost 6 bases and J lost 5 bases. CDR1 LGHNT and CDR2 FRNRAP come from the germline V gene. CDR3 length: 14 amino acids. CDR3 amino acids: CASGTGQAMTEAFF. DNA for the CDR3: TGTGCTAGTGGCACGGGACAGGCAATGACTGAAGCTTTCTTT.

The chain is built from TRBV5-6 and TRBJ2-3, with D perhaps TRBD1 or TRBD2 (5 bases each). Trimming shortened V by 3 bases and J by 15 bases, and 17 bases separated the two germline ends. Germline loops: CDR1 SGHDT, CDR2 YYEEEE. The CDR3 has 12 amino acids. CDR3 amino acids: CASSWPRDPPYF. The CDR3 coding sequence is TGTGCCAGCAGCTGGCCCCGGGACCCACCCTATTTT.

The rearrangement uses TRBV3-1 (or the pseudogene TRBV3-2) and TRBJ1-2, with 9 bases lining up with TRBD1. CDR3 size: 15 residues. V lost 5 bases, J lost 5 bases, and 9 bases stayed unmatched. The germline V gene has CDR1 LGHDT and CDR2 YNNKEL (reference sequence). The CDR3 sequence: CASSSDTGTGYGYTF. DNA of the CDR3: TGTGCCAGCAGCTCTGACACCGGGACAGGGTATGGCTACACCTTC.

The CDR3 region is CASSPGGVRAEAFF. The CDR3 DNA follows: TGTGCCAGCTCACCTGGCGGGGTCAGAGCTGAAGCTTTCTTT. The chain joins TRBV18 to TRBJ1-1; no clear D. V lost 3 bases, J lost 6 bases, and 14 bases lay in between. The CDR3 sequence is 14 residues long. The germline V gene has CDR1 KGHSH and CDR2 LQKENI.

This rearrangement joins TRBV3-1 (or the pseudogene TRBV3-2) to TRBJ1-2; D ambiguous. The CDR3 spans 14 residues. Germline loops: CDR1 LGHDT, CDR2 YNNKEL (reference sequence). The germline V and J ends were trimmed by 0 bases and 7 bases, with 12 bases remaining between them. This CDR3 is CASSQDGAWGGYTF. The CDR3 nucleotides are TGTGCCAGCAGCCAAGATGGTGCCTGGGGTGGCTACACCTTC.

V and J are TRBV6-6 and TRBJ2-7, with 10 bases matching TRBD2. Germline V gene lookup returns CDR1 MNHNY and CDR2 SVGAGI (reference sequence). CDR3 length equals 15 residues. With 2 bases clipped from V and 0 bases from J, the junction kept 1 base outside the gene matches. The CDR3 coding sequence is TGTGCCAGCAGTTACCTAGCGGGGGCCTCCTACGAGCAGTACGTC. Its protein is CASSYLAGASYEQYV.

This chain links TRBV19 with TRBJ1-1; TRBD1 is a possible D gene (5 bases). The CDR3 has 14 amino acids. V was pared by 3 bases and J by 3 bases, with 11 bases between. The germline CDR1 and CDR2 sequences are LNHDA and SQIVND (reference sequence). For the CDR3, the DNA is TGTGCCAGTAGTATGAACAGGAGGGACACTGAAGCTTTCTTT. Residues: CASSMNRRDTEAFF.

The chain has TRBV29-1 and TRBJ2-5, with D maybe TRBD2 (5 bases). CDR3 length: 12 amino acids. Per the germline V gene, CDR1 is SQVTM and CDR2 is ANQGSEA. The germline V and J ends were trimmed by 7 bases and 5 bases, with 14 bases remaining between them. For the CDR3, the DNA is TGCAGCGCCCTGGCGGGCGCGGAGACCCAGTACTTC. Protein product: CSALAGAETQYF.

The chain links TRBV2 to TRBJ1-3, with D tentatively TRBD1 (5 bases). Deletions cut 7 bases from V and 7 bases from J, with 20 bases between. The CDR3 extends over 15 amino acids. Germline CDR1 SNHLY, CDR2 FYNNEI. CDR3 residues: CASNKEYIEGNTIYF. The CDR3 nucleotides read TGTGCCAGCAATAAAGAGTACATCGAGGGGAACACCATATATTTT.